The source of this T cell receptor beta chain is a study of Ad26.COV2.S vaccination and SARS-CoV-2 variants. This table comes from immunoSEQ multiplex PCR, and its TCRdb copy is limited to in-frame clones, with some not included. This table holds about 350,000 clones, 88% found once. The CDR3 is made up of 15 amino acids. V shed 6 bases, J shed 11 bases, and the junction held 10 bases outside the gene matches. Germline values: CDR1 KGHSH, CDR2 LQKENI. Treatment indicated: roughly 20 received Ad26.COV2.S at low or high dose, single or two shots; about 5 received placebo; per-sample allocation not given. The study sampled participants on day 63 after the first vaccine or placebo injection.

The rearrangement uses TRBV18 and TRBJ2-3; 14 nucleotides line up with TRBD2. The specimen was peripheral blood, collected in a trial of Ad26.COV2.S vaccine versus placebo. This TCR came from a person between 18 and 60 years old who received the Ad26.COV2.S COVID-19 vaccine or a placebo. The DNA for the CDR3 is TGTGCCAGCTCTCCCGGGACTAGCGGGAGAGTAAGGCAGTATTTT. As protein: CASSPGTSGRVRQYF. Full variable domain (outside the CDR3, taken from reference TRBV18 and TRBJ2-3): NAGVMQNPRHLVRRRGQEARLRCSPMKGHSHVYWYRQLPEEGLKFMVYLQKENIIDESGMPKERFSAEFPKEGPSILRIQQVVRGDSAAYFCASSPGTSGRVRQYFGPGTRLTVL.